This T cell receptor (beta chain) appears in the sequencing data of a study of T cells in localized non-small cell lung cancer. Remarks on this clone: Antigen: not known.

Study results and limitations: Analysis by sequencing included only one tumor region, so heterogeneity remains possible. Increased T cell density in blood showed an association with longer overall survival. Median detection of top 100 tumor clones in adjacent lung was over 45 clones. Uninvolved adjacent lung showed peak T cell clonality, exceeding tumor.

Sequencing was performed with immunoSEQ multiplex PCR; in TCRdb, only in-frame clones are kept and a portion is missing. The table includes roughly 38,000 clones, roughly 82% detected once. V shed 3 bases and J 2 bases; nucleotides not matched to a gene: 9. This CDR3 contains 16 residues. The germline CDR1 and CDR2 sequences are GTSNPN and SVGIG (reference sequence). The material sequenced was peripheral blood, taken before any cancer treatment. The chain recombines TRBV30 with TRBJ2-3, with 9 bases that match TRBD2. The TCR originated in a male donor older than 55 with stage III squamous cell lung carcinoma. The CDR3 DNA sequence: TGTGCCTGGAGCCTTGGGACTAGCCCATACACAGATACGCAGTATTTT. Amino acid sequence: CAWSLGTSPYTDTQYF.